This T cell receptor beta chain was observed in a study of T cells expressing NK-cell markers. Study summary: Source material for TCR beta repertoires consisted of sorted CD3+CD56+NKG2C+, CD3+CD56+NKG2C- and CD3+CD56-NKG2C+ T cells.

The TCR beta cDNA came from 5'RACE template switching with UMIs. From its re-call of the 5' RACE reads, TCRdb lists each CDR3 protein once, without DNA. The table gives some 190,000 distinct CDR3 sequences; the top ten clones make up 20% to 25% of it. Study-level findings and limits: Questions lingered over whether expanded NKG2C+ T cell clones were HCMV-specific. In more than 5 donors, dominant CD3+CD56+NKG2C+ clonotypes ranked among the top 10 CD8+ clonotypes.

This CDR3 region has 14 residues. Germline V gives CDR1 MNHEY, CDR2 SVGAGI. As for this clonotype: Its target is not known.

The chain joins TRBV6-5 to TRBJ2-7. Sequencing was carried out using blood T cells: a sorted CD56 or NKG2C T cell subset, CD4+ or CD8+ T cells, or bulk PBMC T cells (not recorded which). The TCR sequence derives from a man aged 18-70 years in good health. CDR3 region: CASSYSGRPYEQYF.